A selection of T cell receptor beta chains follows, all from one sample in a study of shared clonotypes between healthy human individuals. Sequenced by immunoSEQ multiplex PCR; TCRdb stores in-frame clones only, minus some. The sample records about 2,100,000 clones, about 92% being singletons. Specimen: naive CD8+ T cells from PBMCs. All receptors come from a man aged 18 to 35 in good health. Some clones in this sample may be carry-over from other donors' samples. CDR3s include the opening cysteine and the closing phenylalanine or tryptophan. A D gene is named only where the DNA matches it firmly. Some rows have no size entry. The others give once, few or many, or a class for an expanded clone.

abundance	v_gene	len	j_gene	d_gene	CDR3nt	CDR3aa
.	TRBV7-8	14	TRBJ1-2	.	TGTGCCAGCAGCCACGATAAGACTAACTATGGCTACACCTTC	CASSHDKTNYGYTF
once	TRBV27	15	TRBJ1-2	TRBD1	TGTGCCAGCAGTACGAGAGGGGGCGGCAACTATGGCTACACCTTC	CASSTRGGGNYGYTF
.	TRBV5-5	15	TRBJ1-5	TRBD1	TGTGCCAGCAGCTTAGGACAGGGAAGAGGACAGCCCCAGCATTTT	CASSLGQGRGQPQHF
.	TRBV7-9	16	TRBJ2-4	TRBD2	TGTGCCAGCAGCCCAAGGACTAGCGGGAGCTGGAACATTCAGTACTTC	CASSPRTSGSWNIQYF
.	TRBV6-1	15	TRBJ1-3	.	TGTGCCAGCAGTGTCGGCAGGTACTCTGGAAACACCATATATTTT	CASSVGRYSGNTIYF
.	TRBV6-4	15	TRBJ2-1	TRBD2	TGTGCCAGCAGAATAGCGGGAACCCTCTACAATGAGCAGTTCTTC	CASRIAGTLYNEQFF
.	TRBV5-6	12	TRBJ2-5	.	TGTGCCAGCAGCTACGCAGGGTATGCCCAGTACTTC	CASSYAGYAQYF
.	TRBV5-1	15	TRBJ1-2	.	TGCGCCAGCAGCCCCCGGGTTGGAGGGAACTATGGCTACACCTTC	CASSPRVGGNYGYTF
.	TRBV29-1	15	TRBJ2-7	TRBD2	TGCAGCGCTGGACCGGGACTAGCAGAAACAAACGAGCAGTACTTC	CSAGPGLAETNEQYF
.	TRBV7-8	15	TRBJ2-1	TRBD2	TGTGCCAGCAGCGCAGCCGGGACTAGCGTGAATGAGCAGTTCTTC	CASSAAGTSVNEQFF
.	TRBV5-1	16	TRBJ2-5	TRBD1	TGCGCCAGCCTGCCGTGGGGGACAGCTTCCCAAGAGACCCAGTACTTC	CASLPWGTASQETQYF
.	TRBV4-2	16	TRBJ2-7	TRBD2	TGTGCCAGCAGCCAAGAGACTGGGCGGGAGGGCTACGAGCAGTACTTC	CASSQETGREGYEQYF
.	TRBV9	16	TRBJ2-7	TRBD1	TGTGCCAGCAGCGTAGTGTGGGGACAGAGCTCCTACGAGCAGTACTTC	CASSVVWGQSSYEQYF
.	TRBV7-9	16	TRBJ2-1	.	TGTGCCAGCAGCTTAGAAATCGGGTTGTCCTACAATGAGCAGTTCTTC	CASSLEIGLSYNEQFF
.	TRBV19	16	TRBJ2-1	TRBD1	TGTGCCAGTAGTATAGACAGGGGGTTCTCCTACAATGAGCAGTTCTTC	CASSIDRGFSYNEQFF
.	TRBV5-4	15	TRBJ2-2	.	TGTGCCAGCAGCTTGGGCGCAGGGGACACCGGGGAGCTGTTTTTT	CASSLGAGDTGELFF
.	TRBV4-1	15	TRBJ2-7	TRBD2	TGCGCCAGCAGCCAAGGCCTAGCGGGAGCTTACGAGCAGTACTTC	CASSQGLAGAYEQYF
.	TRBV7-2	12	TRBJ2-7	.	TGTGCCAGCAGCTTCATCAGTTACGAGCAGTACTTC	CASSFISYEQYF
.	TRBV27	13	TRBJ2-3	.	TGTGCCAGCAGTTCCGGGGCCACAGATACGCAGTATTTT	CASSSGATDTQYF
.	TRBV6-1	14	TRBJ1-2	TRBD1	TGTGCCAGCGGGGACAGGGGTGGAAGCTATGGCTACACCTTC	CASGDRGGSYGYTF
.	TRBV7-9	16	TRBJ2-2	TRBD2	TGTGCCAGCAGGGGACTAGCGGGAGTTAGCACCGGGGAGCTGTTTTTT	CASRGLAGVSTGELFF
.	TRBV9	13	TRBJ2-1	TRBD2	TGTGCCAGCAGCCGACTAGCCTCCAATGAGCAGTTCTTC	CASSRLASNEQFF
.	TRBV13	14	TRBJ2-5	TRBD1	TGTGCCAGCAGCTACAGGGGCTCGGGGGAGACCCAGTACTTC	CASSYRGSGETQYF
.	TRBV28	17	TRBJ2-2	TRBD1	TGTGCCAGCAGTCCCCGCCGGACAGGGGGTCGCATCGGGGAGCTGTTTTTT	CASSPRRTGGRIGELFF
.	TRBV10-3	15	TRBJ1-5	TRBD1	TGTGCCATCAGTGAGGGACAGGGGCACAATCAGCCCCAGCATTTT	CAISEGQGHNQPQHF
.	TRBV28	14	TRBJ2-7	TRBD1	TGTGCCAGCCGAGCGGAGACAGGGATCTACGAGCAGTACTTC	CASRAETGIYEQYF
.	TRBV27	13	TRBJ2-3	.	TGTGCCAGCAGTTTGATGTGGGCAAATACGCAGTATTTT	CASSLMWANTQYF
.	TRBV5-1	14	TRBJ2-7	.	TGCGCCAGCAGCTCCCGGACGGGTTTCTACGAGCAGTACTTC	CASSSRTGFYEQYF
.	TRBV5-4	15	TRBJ1-1	.	TGTGCCAGCAGCCCGCCCCGGGGCGGAAGGACTGAAGCTTTCTTT	CASSPPRGGRTEAFF
.	TRBV28	19	TRBJ2-1	TRBD2	TGTGCCAGCAGGCTGGGACTAGCGGGAGGGCCCCGCTCCTACAATGAGCAGTTCTTC	CASRLGLAGGPRSYNEQFF
.	TRBV7-9	19	TRBJ2-1	TRBD2	TGTGCCAGCAGCTTAGGGGCAAGGGCGGGACTAGGGCACTACAATGAGCAGTTCTTC	CASSLGARAGLGHYNEQFF
.	TRBV9	16	TRBJ2-7	.	TGTGCCAGCAGCCCTTATGGGGGAGGCAGGGGCTACGAGCAGTACTTC	CASSPYGGGRGYEQYF
.	TRBV28	16	TRBJ2-5	.	TGTGCCAGCAGTTTAGGGGGAGCAAGGGGGCAAGAGACCCAGTACTTC	CASSLGGARGQETQYF
.	TRBV7-8	17	TRBJ2-1	TRBD2	TGTGCCAGCAGCCCAGGACTAGCGGGAGGGACATACAATGAGCAGTTCTTC	CASSPGLAGGTYNEQFF